This TCR beta chain was documented in a study of T cells in localized non-small cell lung cancer (dated by TCRdb to the early 2020s). For the wider study: The study examined T cell repertoires in a few hundred patients with early-stage NSCLC and compared tumors with uninvolved tumor-adjacent lungs. All 220 or so NSCLC patients in the cohort were treatment-naive and had localized lung tumors that were resected. The mean age of the NSCLC patients was around 65 years, with 130 or so men and about a hundred women. Study-wide conclusions, independent of this receptor: Multi-region tumor sequencing was not performed, so intratumor heterogeneity could not be excluded. Longer overall survival was associated with higher T cell density in blood, whereas shorter survival was associated with higher clonality in adjacent lung. Because of the exploratory design, TCR variables were selected using unadjusted p-values without false-discovery rate correction. A median of about 53 of the top 100 tumor clones were detected in paired uninvolved adjacent lung, and about 29 of these tumor clones were also found among the top 100 clones of the paired uninvolved adjacent lung. Uninvolved tumor-adjacent lung showed the highest T cell clonality, higher than tumor, which suggests more focused antigenic responses in the uninvolved tumor-adjacent lung.

At diagnosis, tumor, uninvolved tumor-adjacent lung and peripheral blood were collected and then preserved as a mix of FFPE and fresh-frozen material. This clone occurred a few times. Its antigen is unknown. Per-base quality was not reported, and no clone a single base away is much larger than it. TCR beta CDR3 regions were sequenced from DNA using the immunoSEQ Assay. As for the original processing: To compute T cell density, TCR beta template counts were normalized to usable DNA, which was estimated by amplifying housekeeping genes. Richness was estimated using the preseqR package, with extrapolation to 400,000 templates for PBMC samples and to 120,000 templates for tissue samples. Clonality was defined as one minus Pielou's evenness. To identify tissue-enriched TCRs, differential abundance testing was run on productive amino-acid clonotypes with a minimum total count of 5 and an alpha of 0.1. Repertoire overlap between compartments was quantified with the Jaccard Index and Morisita Overlap Index. GLIPH grouped TCR beta CDR3s together with public tetramer-defined viral CDR3s, and a viral motif had to include at least three viral sequences and also show V-gene enrichment. The immuneACCESS repertoire file appears here via TCRdb, limited to in-frame rearrangements. These files lack a portion of the clones; in checked studies, under half of the deficit traces to unresolved V genes, and the cause of the others is not known. The V and J calls and the clone size are those of that table, but D and trimming were determined from the DNA. A total of over 2,000 clones appear in this sample, 26% of them only once. Nearly 15% of the sample is held by the ten biggest clonotypes.

This specimen was lung tumor tissue, taken before any cancer treatment. The sequence was collected from a female donor of 60 years or more with stage I lung adenocarcinoma.

The nucleotide sequence is given as TGTGCCAGCTCACCAAAAAGGCGGGAGCACAATGAGCAGTTCTTC. Translated, this is CASSPKRREHNEQFF. The chain employs TRBV18 and TRBJ2-1, and 7 junction bases match TRBD2. The germline V gene specifies KGHSH as CDR1 and LQKENI as CDR2. Germline trimming: 2 bases from V, 5 bases from J; junction bases outside gene matches: 6. The CDR3 sequence holds 15 residues, the cysteine and phenylalanine included. Only CDR3 DNA remains: 45 bases, in frame from the first base.